What follows are 11 T cell receptor beta chains derived from one specimen sequenced in a study of control samples from healthy donors and cancer patients. Profiling relied on immunoSEQ multiplex PCR, and the TCRdb table lists in-frame clones only, not all of them. The repertoire has about 38,000 clones, around 88% of them found once; the top ten carry 20% to 25%. Sequences were obtained from PBMCs. Source of these receptors: a woman in her sixties with lung cancer.

The chain couples TRBV24-1 to TRBJ2-3; a possible D gene is TRBD1 (5 bases). CDR3 size: 13 residues. Germline assignment: CDR1 KGHDR and CDR2 SFDVKD. V lost 5 bases, J lost 6 bases, and 11 bases lay in between. The CDR3 reads CATSVQGGDTQYF. In DNA, the CDR3 is TGTGCCACCAGTGTTCAGGGTGGGGATACGCAGTATTTT.

A remark on this clone: At one end, the junction sequence differs from germline, possibly due to a read error. The chain is built from TRBV28 and TRBJ1-2, with 7 bases aligning to TRBD1. The CDR3 is 12 amino acids. Germline loops: CDR1 MDHEN, CDR2 SYDVKM. The CDR3 loop reads CARRRQGGGYTF. Here the CDR3 DNA reads TGTGCCCGCAGGAGACAGGGAGGAGGCTACACCTTC.

The chain employs TRBV7-3 and TRBJ2-7; 7 nucleotides match TRBD2. The germline CDR1 and CDR2 sequences are SGHTA and FQGTGA. The CDR3 sequence is 16 residues long. J gave up 3 bases and V 5 bases, and 13 bases lay outside the gene matches. CDR3 sequence: CASSQDLGGFSYEQYF. The CDR3 DNA sequence: TGTGCCAGCAGCCAAGATCTCGGGGGGTTCAGCTACGAGCAGTACTTC. Drawing the rest from reference TRBV7-3 and TRBJ2-7, the complete variable domain is GAGVSQTPSNKVTEKGKYVELRCDPISGHTALYWYRQSLGQGPEFLIYFQGTGAADDSGLPNDRFFAVRPEGSVSTLKIQRTERGDSAVYLCASSQDLGGFSYEQYFGPGTRLTVT.

This chain connects TRBV10-3 to TRBJ1-2, with unresolved D. The CDR3 covers 16 residues. V was pared by 4 bases and J by 0 bases, with 15 bases between. Germline V CDR1 and CDR2: ENHRY, SYGVKD. The CDR3: CAISGLSQTTNYGYTF. In DNA form, the CDR3 reads TGTGCCATCAGTGGGCTCTCTCAGACTACTAACTATGGCTACACCTTC.

This chain uses TRBV7-3 with TRBJ2-3, with 8 bases matching TRBD2. V lost 5 bases and J lost 9; bases outside the gene matches: 22. Germline V gives CDR1 SGHTA, CDR2 FQGTGA. CDR3 length equals 18 residues. CDR3 region: CASSQGVGLAGATGTQYF. CDR3 DNA sequence: TGTGCCAGCAGCCAAGGGGTAGGGCTAGCGGGTGCAACGGGAACGCAGTATTTT. The full variable domain, with the rest looked up from reference TRBV7-3 and TRBJ2-3, is GAGVSQTPSNKVTEKGKYVELRCDPISGHTALYWYRQSLGQGPEFLIYFQGTGAADDSGLPNDRFFAVRPEGSVSTLKIQRTERGDSAVYLCASSQGVGLAGATGTQYFGPGTRLTVL.

The CDR3 here is CASSLSGVRYGNTIYF. The CDR3 nucleotides are TGCGCCAGCAGCTTGTCCGGGGTCCGCTATGGAAACACCATATATTTT. This sequence joins TRBV5-1 and TRBJ1-3, with D hard to call. The V end was cut by 1 base, the J end by 3 bases, with 14 bases between. From germline, CDR1 is SGHRS and CDR2 YFSETQ. This CDR3 contains 16 residues. The full variable domain, its missing parts supplied by reference TRBV5-1 and TRBJ1-3, is KAGVTQTPRYLIKTRGQQVTLSCSPISGHRSVSWYQQTPGQGLQFLFEYFSETQRNKGNFPGRFSGRQFSNSRSEMNVSTLELGDSALYLCASSLSGVRYGNTIYFGEGSWLTVV.

The chain links TRBV19 to TRBJ1-1, with D possibly being TRBD1 (6 bases). The CDR3 is made up of 16 amino acids. Germline CDR1 and CDR2: LNHDA and SQIVND (reference sequence). The germline V and J ends were trimmed by 1 base and 3 bases, with 15 bases remaining between them. Here the CDR3 DNA reads TGTGCCAGTAGTATAGCCCCCGAGTACAGGGACACTGAAGCTTTCTTT. This encodes CASSIAPEYRDTEAFF.

This clone was recorded once. J is TRBJ1-1 and V is TRBV30; D unclear. The germline V gene encodes CDR1 GTSNPN and CDR2 SVGIG (reference sequence). Between the trimmed V and J ends, which lost 0 bases and 11 bases, there was a span of 19 bases. CDR3 length: 14 residues. The CDR3 DNA is TGTGCCTGGAGTGTACTTTCGGTTTCGGGTTGGGCTTTCTTT. Its translation is CAWSVLSVSGWAFF.

V usage is TRBV10-3 and J usage is TRBJ1-1, with D possibly TRBD1 on 5 matching bases. Between the trimmed V and J ends, which lost 11 bases and 10 bases, there was a span of 32 bases. Germline V gene lookup returns CDR1 ENHRY and CDR2 SYGVKD. The CDR3 length is 16 residues. CDR3 sequence: CAAQAGSGQSSDGAFF. For the CDR3, the DNA is TGTGCCGCCCAGGCCGGATCCGGACAATCCTCGGATGGAGCTTTCTTT.

This clone was found once. The rearrangement uses TRBV6-5 and TRBJ1-1; D not resolved. Germline CDR1 reads MNHEY; CDR2 reads SVGAGI. V lost 9 bases to trimming and J lost 0 bases, with 8 bases between them. The CDR3 spans 12 residues. CDR3 region: CASQELNTEAFF. In DNA, the CDR3 is TGTGCCAGTCAGGAGCTGAACACTGAAGCTTTCTTT.

This chain links TRBV5-1 with TRBJ1-4; D might be TRBD1 (5 bases). Germline V gene sequence: CDR1 SGHRS, CDR2 YFSETQ. The CDR3 has 13 amino acids. Deletions cut 7 bases from V and 6 bases from J, with 13 bases between. The CDR3 here is CASSGGGDEKLFF. The CDR3 DNA sequence: TGCGCCAGCTCCGGCGGGGGGGATGAAAAACTGTTTTTT.